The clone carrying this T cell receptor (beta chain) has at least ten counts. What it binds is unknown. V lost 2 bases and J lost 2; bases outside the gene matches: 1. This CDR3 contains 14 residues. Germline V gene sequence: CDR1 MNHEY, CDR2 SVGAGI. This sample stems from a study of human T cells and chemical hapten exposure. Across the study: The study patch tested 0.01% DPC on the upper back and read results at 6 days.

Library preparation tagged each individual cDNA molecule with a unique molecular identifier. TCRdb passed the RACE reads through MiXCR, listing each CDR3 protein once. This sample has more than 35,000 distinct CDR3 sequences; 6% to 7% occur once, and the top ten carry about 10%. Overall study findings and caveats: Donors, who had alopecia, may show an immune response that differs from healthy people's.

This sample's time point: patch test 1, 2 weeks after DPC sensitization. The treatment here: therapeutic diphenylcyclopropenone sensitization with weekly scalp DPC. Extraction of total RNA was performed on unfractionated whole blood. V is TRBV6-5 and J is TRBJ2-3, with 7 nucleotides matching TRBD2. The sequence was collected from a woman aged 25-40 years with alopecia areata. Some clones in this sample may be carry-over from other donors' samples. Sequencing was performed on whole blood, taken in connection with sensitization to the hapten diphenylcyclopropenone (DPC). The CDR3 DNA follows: TGTGCCAGCAGTTACCGGGACTACACAGATACGCAGTATTTT. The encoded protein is CASSYRDYTDTQYF.